A single TCR beta chain is shown here with its context. Its antigen is as yet unknown. TCR beta rearrangements were amplified from peripheral blood genomic DNA. The record originates from a study of T cell repertoires in aging, cancer and after chemotherapy. About the research overall: Six age groups, ranging from 30 or younger to 70 or older, included the donors. Pre- and post-chemotherapy samples were paired from chronic lymphocytic leukemia patients treated with fludarabine- or bendamustine-based regimens. The full dataset contained around 8.2 million TCR reads.

Germline assignment: CDR1 SGHVS and CDR2 FNYEAQ. The CDR3 length is 12 residues. The V end lost 5 bases, the J end lost 0 bases, and 2 bases lay between the germline ends. Study-wide points: Loss of evenness, beyond lost richness, contributed to age-related TCR diversity decline in cancer patients.

Multiplex touch-down PCR with TRB-A/B primers amplified rearranged V-D-J TRB sequences. TCRdb re-derived calls from the multiplex PCR reads in MiXCR, one entry per CDR3 protein. The sample carries approximately 400 distinct CDR3 sequences, about two fifths recorded once. The chain couples TRBV7-6 to TRBJ2-4; D is unresolved. The source material was blood. This receptor was identified in a human donor with a blood cancer. Here the CDR3 DNA reads TGTGCCAGCAGCCCAGCCAAAAACATTCAGTACTTC. It encodes CASSPAKNIQYF.